What follows are 19 T cell receptor beta chains derived from one specimen sequenced in a study of Ad26.COV2.S vaccination and SARS-CoV-2 variants. The method was immunoSEQ multiplex PCR; TCRdb's version includes in-frame clones alone and lacks a portion of them. Of about 330,000 clones in the sample, 90% are singletons; the top ten hold 5.5%. Indicated treatment: roughly 20 received Ad26.COV2.S at low or high dose, single or two shots; about 5 received placebo; per-sample allocation not given. Specimens were obtained on day 63 following the first vaccine or placebo injection. This material consisted of peripheral blood, taken in a trial of Ad26.COV2.S vaccine versus placebo. These receptors all come from a person between 18 and 60 years old who received the Ad26.COV2.S COVID-19 vaccine or a placebo.

V and J are TRBV5-5 and TRBJ2-5; the D gene is possibly TRBD1 (5 bases). Trimming removed 0 bases from V and 1 base from J, with 7 bases in between. This CDR3 is 14 amino acids long. In germline, CDR1 is SGHKS, CDR2 YYEKEE (reference sequence). This CDR3 reads CASSLGDSQETQYF. The CDR3 DNA sequence: TGTGCCAGCAGCTTGGGTGACAGCCAAGAGACCCAGTACTTC.

The chain links TRBV28 to TRBJ1-5; D is unclear. CDR1 MDHEN and CDR2 SYDVKM come from the germline V gene. V was pared by 7 bases and J by 2 bases, with 9 bases between. This CDR3 region has 13 residues. CDR3 nucleotides: TGTGCCAGCAACCCCGGGGGCAATCAGCCCCAGCATTTT. It specifies CASNPGGNQPQHF.

This clone has more than one count but fewer than ten. The chain uses TRBV7-9 and TRBJ1-2, with D maybe TRBD1 (6 bases). The length of the CDR3 is 12 residues. Germline loops: CDR1 SEHNR, CDR2 FQNEAQ (reference sequence). V dropped 6 bases and J dropped 2 bases, with 7 bases sitting between them. The DNA for the CDR3 is TGTGCCAGCAGTGGACAGAACTATGGCTACACCTTC. Translated, it gives CASSGQNYGYTF.

The DNA of the CDR3 is TGTGCCAGCATTGCCCCCCTCGGGAAGCCCCAGGGTGAGCAGTTCTTC. It yields the protein CASIAPLGKPQGEQFF. The chain has TRBV28 and TRBJ2-1; D tentatively fits TRBD1 or TRBD2 (5 bases each). CDR1 is MDHEN, CDR2 SYDVKM, per germline. The CDR3 loop spans 16 amino acids. With 7 bases removed from V and 9 bases from J, the gap between germline ends came to 25 bases.

V is TRBV30 and J is TRBJ1-1, with D possibly matching TRBD1 (5 bases). In germline, CDR1 is GTSNPN, CDR2 SVGIG (reference sequence). The V and J ends lost 0 bases and 5 bases respectively, with 19 bases between them. The CDR3 covers 16 residues. The CDR3 bases are TGTGCCTGGAGTGTTGCCGGGGGGTTCGTTGGGACTGAAGCTTTCTTT. Translated, it gives CAWSVAGGFVGTEAFF.

V and J are TRBV28 and TRBJ2-7; D not certain. Trimming pared 4 bases from V and 4 bases from J, leaving 11 bases between. In germline, CDR1 is MDHEN, CDR2 SYDVKM. CDR3 length: 13 amino acids. The CDR3 loop is CASSSSPIYEQYV. For the CDR3, the DNA is TGTGCCAGCAGTTCCTCCCCCATTTACGAGCAGTACGTC.

The chain combines TRBV7-3 with TRBJ1-6; 10 bases fit TRBD1. Germline V lookup: CDR1 SGHTA, CDR2 FQGTGA. The CDR3 loop spans 16 amino acids. The V segment lost 1 base and the J segment 11 bases; nucleotides outside the gene matches: 8. CDR3 in amino acids: CASSLMGPGQGAPLHF. The CDR3 DNA is TGTGCCAGCAGCTTAATGGGACCTGGACAGGGGGCACCCCTCCACTTT.

This chain uses TRBV30 with TRBJ2-3, with D possibly being TRBD1 (6 bases). From germline, CDR1 is GTSNPN and CDR2 SVGIG (reference sequence). This CDR3 region has 15 residues. Trimming cost V 2 bases and J 4 bases, with 16 bases left between them. CDR3 amino acids: CAWSLGGKMADTQYF. DNA of the CDR3: TGTGCCTGGAGTCTAGGGGGAAAGATGGCAGATACGCAGTATTTT.

This chain joins TRBV2 and TRBJ2-1; weak D call: TRBD2 (6 bases). Deletions cut 6 bases from V and 5 bases from J, with 17 bases between. Germline CDR1 SNHLY, CDR2 FYNNEI. This CDR3 comprises 15 residues. The CDR3 here is CASSFTSLWDNEQFF. CDR3 sequence (DNA): TGTGCCAGCAGCTTTACTAGCCTTTGGGACAATGAGCAGTTCTTC.

A word on this clone: The sample carries other DNA sequences with the same CDR3. The rearrangement uses TRBV7-9 and TRBJ1-1; 9 nucleotides agree with TRBD1. The germline CDR1 and CDR2 sequences are SEHNR and FQNEAQ (reference sequence). The J segment lost 3 bases and the V segment lost 1 base, leaving 0 bases of the junction unmatched. This CDR3 has 14 amino acids. The CDR3 sequence is CASSLGQGDTEAFF. CDR3 DNA sequence: TGTGCCAGCAGCTTAGGACAGGGGGACACTGAAGCTTTCTTT.

The chain recombines TRBV6-4 with TRBJ1-6; D possibly corresponds to TRBD1 (6 bases). Trimming cost V 6 bases and J 7 bases, with 10 bases left between them. The CDR3 has 13 residues. The germline CDR1 and CDR2 sequences are MRHNA and SNTAGT. The CDR3 nucleotides are TGTGCCAGCAGAGATACAGGGAATTCACCCCTCCACTTT. Its translation: CASRDTGNSPLHF.

The chain carries TRBV30 and TRBJ2-5; D is uncertain. Germline CDR1 and CDR2: GTSNPN and SVGIG (reference sequence). Trimming cost V 3 bases and J 2 bases, with 4 bases left between them. CDR3 length: 11 residues. CDR3 in amino acids: CAWSSQETQYF. CDR3 in DNA: TGTGCCTGGAGCTCGCAAGAGACCCAGTACTTC.

The CDR3, as DNA: TGTGCCAGCAGTTTAATTCGAGAGACCCAGTACTTC. It translates to CASSLIRETQYF. V is TRBV7-6 and J is TRBJ2-5, with D unresolved. V was pared by 6 bases and J by 4 bases, with 9 bases between. CDR1 is SGHVS, CDR2 FNYEAQ, per germline. The CDR3 length is 12 residues.

The chain employs TRBV5-4 and TRBJ1-5, with D uncertain. From germline, CDR1 is SGHNT and CDR2 YYREEE (reference sequence). The V end was cut by 0 bases, the J end by 5 bases, with 6 bases between. The CDR3 is 13 residues long. CDR3 nucleotides: TGTGCCAGCAGCTTGGGGCAGCATCAGCCCCAGCATTTT. Encoded protein: CASSLGQHQPQHF.

This sequence joins TRBV11-2 and TRBJ2-3, with D tentatively TRBD2 (5 bases). The CDR3 length is 14 residues. Germline assignment: CDR1 SGHAT and CDR2 FQNNGV. V was pared by 5 bases and J by 8 bases, with 17 bases between. CDR3 residues: CASSLPLGSATQYF. The CDR3 nucleotides are TGTGCCAGCAGCCTTCCGCTGGGGAGCGCTACGCAGTATTTT.

The chain recombines TRBV5-4 with TRBJ2-3; a weak D match, TRBD1 (5 bases). The length of the CDR3 is 14 residues. V shed 5 bases and J shed 1 base, with 11 bases lying between them. Germline CDR1 SGHNT, CDR2 YYREEE (reference sequence). The DNA for the CDR3 is TGTGCCAGCAGTCCTGGGGCGGGCACAGATACGCAGTATTTT. Its protein is CASSPGAGTDTQYF.

This clone was seen once. The gene calls are TRBV7-9 and TRBJ2-4; the D gene could be TRBD1 or TRBD2 (5 bases each). The V and J ends lost 0 bases and 15 bases respectively, with 15 bases between them. From germline, CDR1 is SEHNR and CDR2 FQNEAQ (reference sequence). The length of the CDR3 is 13 residues. CDR3 nucleotide sequence: TGTGCCAGCAGCTTAGCGGGGGTCGGGAACGTGTACTTC. This translates into CASSLAGVGNVYF.

There are a few counts of this clone. This sequence joins TRBV10-1 and TRBJ2-3, with TRBD2 matching over 13 bases. Looked up from germline, CDR1 is WNHNN and CDR2 is SYGVQD (reference sequence). V dropped 3 bases and J dropped 1; count of bases not matched to a gene: 1. This CDR3 is 16 amino acids long. The CDR3 DNA sequence: TGCGCCAGCAGTGAAGGGACTAGCGGGGGCACAGATACGCAGTATTTT. This translates into CASSEGTSGGTDTQYF.

The genes are TRBV27 and TRBJ1-3, with 10 bases identical to TRBD1. V lost 5 bases to trimming and J lost 8 bases; unmatched junction nucleotides: 6. Germline V lookup: CDR1 MNHEY, CDR2 SMNVEV (reference sequence). The CDR3 contains 14 residues. In DNA form, the CDR3 reads TGTGCCAGCAGTCCCGGGACAGGGGTGGACACCATATATTTT. This sequence encodes CASSPGTGVDTIYF.